The 24 T cell receptor beta chains given below trace back to one sample, sequenced in a study of monozygotic twins with inflammatory bowel disease. After re-calling the 5' RACE reads, TCRdb lists one entry per CDR3 protein, DNA absent. This listing includes some 89,000 distinct CDR3 sequences. The sequenced sample was blood. Source of these receptors: a human donor with ulcerative colitis or Crohn's disease, or a healthy co-twin of an affected twin (not recorded which).

V is TRBV5-6 and J is TRBJ1-4. The germline gives CDR1 SGHDT, CDR2 YYEEEE. The CDR3 has 17 amino acids. The CDR3 is CASSRGPHRPTNEKLFF.

The CDR3 loop reads CASSETGTGGARTDTQYF. The V and J genes are TRBV5-1 and TRBJ2-3; the TCRdb D gene call, TRBD1, has no DNA to confirm it. The CDR3 is made up of 18 amino acids. The germline gives CDR1 SGHRS, CDR2 YFSETQ.

The chain carries TRBV6-1 and TRBJ1-2. CDR3 length equals 15 residues. Germline V lookup: CDR1 MNHNS, CDR2 SASEGT. This chain's CDR3 is CASRGLGGVNYGYTF.

The V and J genes are TRBV7-8 and TRBJ1-1; TCRdb gives TRBD1 as the D gene, but with no DNA this cannot be confirmed. Per the germline V gene, CDR1 is SGHVS and CDR2 is FQNEAQ. The CDR3 has 12 residues. The CDR3 is CASSDRGGKAFF.

This chain links TRBV6-1 with TRBJ1-4. The CDR3 spans 13 residues. Germline assignment: CDR1 MNHNS and CDR2 SASEGT. CDR3 protein: CASSRQANEKLFF.

The V call is TRBV5-1, the J call TRBJ2-5; absent DNA, TCRdb's TRBD1 call cannot be checked. Germline CDR1 and CDR2: SGHRS and YFSETQ. The CDR3 totals 16 residues. The CDR3 loop is CASSLGRQGFGETQYF.

V gene TRBV20-1 combines with J gene TRBJ2-2; TCRdb indicates TRBD1, and absent DNA this call remains unverified. CDR3 size: 16 residues. Germline-derived CDR1 and CDR2 are DFQATT and SNEGSKA (reference sequence). The CDR3 spells CSANRAGGDGTGELFF.

The genes are TRBV19 and TRBJ2-5. The CDR3 has 13 residues. Germline V lookup: CDR1 LNHDA, CDR2 SQIVND (reference sequence). The CDR3: CASSIEYRETQYF.

This chain links TRBV5-1 with TRBJ2-7; as DNA is missing, the TRBD1 call by TCRdb cannot be tested. The germline V gene has CDR1 SGHRS and CDR2 YFSETQ. The CDR3 length is 14 residues. The CDR3 sequence is CASRAGTGDYEQYF.

This sequence joins TRBV5-6 and TRBJ1-4. The CDR3 sequence is 13 residues long. From germline, CDR1 is SGHDT and CDR2 YYEEEE. The CDR3 sequence is CASSWGYDEKLFF.

The chain recombines TRBV5-1 with TRBJ1-2; TCRdb reports TRBD1, a call that lacks DNA to check it against. The germline CDR1 and CDR2 sequences are SGHRS and YFSETQ. The CDR3 totals 16 residues. The CDR3 spells CASSFRGFGDRAGYTF.

The chain employs TRBV18 and TRBJ2-1; without DNA, the TCRdb call of TRBD1 cannot be checked. The CDR3 runs 16 residues. The V gene's germline CDR1 is KGHSH and CDR2 LQKENI. CDR3 loop: CASSPPGQGMGNEQFF.

The rearrangement uses TRBV20-1 and TRBJ1-5. Germline V gene sequence: CDR1 DFQATT, CDR2 SNEGSKA (reference sequence). The CDR3 is 12 amino acids. The CDR3 region is CSARQRNQPQHF.

The gene calls are TRBV7-9 and TRBJ1-6; TCRdb names TRBD1, which stays unverified in the absence of DNA. The CDR3 contains 15 residues. Germline loops: CDR1 SEHNR, CDR2 FQNEAQ (reference sequence). The CDR3 protein is CASSSGTVNNSPLHF.

The chain carries TRBV5-1 and TRBJ1-2. The CDR3 has 12 residues. Germline CDR1 and CDR2: SGHRS and YFSETQ. The chain's CDR3 is CASSSDRDRYTF.

The chain joins TRBV20-1 to TRBJ2-2; no DNA is available, so the TRBD1 call from TCRdb remains unchecked. Germline CDR1 is DFQATT and CDR2 is SNEGSKA (reference sequence). There are 15 residues in the CDR3. The CDR3 protein is CSAYNRGRADGELFF.

The CDR3 protein is CASSPSGPGTQYF. J is TRBJ2-3 and V is TRBV7-2. From germline, CDR1 is SGHTA and CDR2 FQGNSA. CDR3 length: 13 amino acids.

The chain combines TRBV5-5 with TRBJ1-2. Per germline, CDR1 SGHKS and CDR2 YYEKEE (reference sequence). The CDR3 loop spans 15 amino acids. The chain's CDR3 is CASSLGGNPNYGYTF.

The J gene is TRBJ2-3, the V gene TRBV5-1. CDR3 length equals 15 residues. Germline V lookup: CDR1 SGHRS, CDR2 YFSETQ. The CDR3 spells CASSLQKLGPDTQYF.

This sequence joins TRBV10-3 and TRBJ2-1. Looked up from germline, CDR1 is ENHRY and CDR2 is SYGVKD. The CDR3 has 15 amino acids. CDR3 sequence reads: CAISESGKTRDEQFF.

The chain combines TRBV7-9 with TRBJ1-1; TCRdb gives TRBD1 as the D gene, but with no DNA this cannot be confirmed. The CDR3 sequence is 15 residues long. The germline V gene has CDR1 SEHNR and CDR2 FQNEAQ (reference sequence). CDR3 protein: CASSLAAGWGTEAFF.

The chain couples TRBV18 to TRBJ2-1; TCRdb designates TRBD1, a call that cannot be tested without DNA. The CDR3 has 17 residues. Germline CDR1 is KGHSH and CDR2 is LQKENI. CDR3 sequence reads: CASSPDRGTLVINEQFF.

This sequence joins TRBV29-1 and TRBJ2-2. This CDR3 is built from 16 residues. Germline V gene sequence: CDR1 SQVTM, CDR2 ANQGSEA. The CDR3 here is CSVQSISGTNTGELFF.

V is TRBV27 and J is TRBJ1-4; TCRdb proposes TRBD1, but this gene call is untestable without DNA. Per germline, CDR1 MNHEY and CDR2 SMNVEV (reference sequence). This CDR3 comprises 13 residues. The CDR3 is CASSLTGREKLFF.